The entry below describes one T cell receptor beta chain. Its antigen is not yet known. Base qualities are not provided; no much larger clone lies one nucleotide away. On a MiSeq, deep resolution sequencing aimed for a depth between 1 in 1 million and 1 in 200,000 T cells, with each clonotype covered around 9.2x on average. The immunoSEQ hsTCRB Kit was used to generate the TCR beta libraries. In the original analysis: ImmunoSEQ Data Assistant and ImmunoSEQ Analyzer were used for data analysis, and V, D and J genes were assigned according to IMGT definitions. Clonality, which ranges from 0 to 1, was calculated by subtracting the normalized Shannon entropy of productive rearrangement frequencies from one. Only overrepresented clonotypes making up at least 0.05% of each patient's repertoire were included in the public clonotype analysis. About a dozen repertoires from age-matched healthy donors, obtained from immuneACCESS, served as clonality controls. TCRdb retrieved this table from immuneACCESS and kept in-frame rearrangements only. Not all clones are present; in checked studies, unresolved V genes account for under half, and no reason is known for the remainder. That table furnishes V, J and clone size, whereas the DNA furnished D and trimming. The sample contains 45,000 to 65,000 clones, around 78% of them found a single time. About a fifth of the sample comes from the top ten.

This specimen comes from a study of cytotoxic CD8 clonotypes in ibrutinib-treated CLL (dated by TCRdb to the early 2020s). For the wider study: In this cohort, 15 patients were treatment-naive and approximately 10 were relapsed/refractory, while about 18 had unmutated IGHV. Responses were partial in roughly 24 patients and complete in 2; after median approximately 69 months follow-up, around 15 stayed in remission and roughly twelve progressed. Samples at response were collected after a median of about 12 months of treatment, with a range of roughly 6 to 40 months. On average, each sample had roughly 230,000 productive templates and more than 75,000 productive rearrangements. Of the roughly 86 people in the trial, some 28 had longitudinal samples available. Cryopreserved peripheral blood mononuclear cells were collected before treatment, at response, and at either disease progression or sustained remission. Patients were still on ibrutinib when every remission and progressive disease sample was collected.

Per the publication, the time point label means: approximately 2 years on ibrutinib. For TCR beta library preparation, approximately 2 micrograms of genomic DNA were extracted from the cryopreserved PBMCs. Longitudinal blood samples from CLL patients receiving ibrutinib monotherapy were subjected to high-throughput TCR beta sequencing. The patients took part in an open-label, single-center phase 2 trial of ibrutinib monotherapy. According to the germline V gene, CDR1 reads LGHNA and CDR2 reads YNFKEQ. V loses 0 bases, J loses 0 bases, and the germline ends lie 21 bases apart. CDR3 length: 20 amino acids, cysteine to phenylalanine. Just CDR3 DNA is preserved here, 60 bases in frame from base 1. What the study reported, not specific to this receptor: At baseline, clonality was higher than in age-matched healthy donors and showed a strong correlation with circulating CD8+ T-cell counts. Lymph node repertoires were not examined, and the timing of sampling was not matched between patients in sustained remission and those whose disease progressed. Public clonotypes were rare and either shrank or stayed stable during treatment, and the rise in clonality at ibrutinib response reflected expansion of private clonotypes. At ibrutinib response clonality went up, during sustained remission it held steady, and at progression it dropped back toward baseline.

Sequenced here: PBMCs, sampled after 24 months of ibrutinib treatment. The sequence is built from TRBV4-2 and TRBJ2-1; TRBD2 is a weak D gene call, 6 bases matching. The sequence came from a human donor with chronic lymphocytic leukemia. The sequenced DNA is TGTGCCAGCAGCCAAGAGGGCCGTGCGGGGCAGATTAGCTCCTACAATGAGCAGTTCTTC. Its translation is CASSQEGRAGQISSYNEQFF.